The next 26 T cell receptor beta chains were all read from a single sample in a study of T cell responses to AZD1222 COVID-19 vaccine. Libraries were prepared by immunoSEQ multiplex PCR; TCRdb keeps only in-frame clonotypes and omits some of them. The sample records under 150,000 clones, over 75% being singletons. This specimen was peripheral blood, taken on day 0 of AZD1222 vaccination. Source of these receptors: an adult in good health.

The V and J genes are TRBV11-2 and TRBJ2-7; TRBD1 matches 10 bases. In germline, CDR1 is SGHAT, CDR2 FQNNGV. The CDR3 sequence is 15 residues long. J gave up 5 bases and V 5 bases, and 9 bases lay outside the gene matches. The chain's CDR3 is CASSPGGQGFNEQYF. CDR3 nucleotide sequence: TGTGCCAGCAGCCCCGGGGGACAGGGGTTCAACGAGCAGTACTTC.

The rearrangement uses TRBV5-1 and TRBJ2-2; D is unresolved. This CDR3 contains 15 residues. The ends were cut back, 0 bases at V and 0 bases at J, with 6 bases in the middle. Germline CDR1 reads SGHRS; CDR2 reads YFSETQ. The CDR3 loop reads CASSLDLANTGELFF. The CDR3 nucleotides are TGCGCCAGCAGCTTGGATTTAGCGAACACCGGGGAGCTGTTTTTT.

The genes are TRBV11-2 and TRBJ1-4; a weak D match, TRBD1 (6 bases). Trimming removed 2 bases from V and 1 base from J, with 14 bases in between. The germline CDR1 and CDR2 sequences are SGHAT and FQNNGV. This CDR3 spans 17 amino acids. CDR3 amino acids: CASSLPRGGRTNEKLFF. CDR3 DNA: TGTGCCAGCAGCTTACCCCGGGGGGGCCGAACTAATGAAAAACTGTTTTTT.

This clone showed up just once. The chain employs TRBV6-2 or TRBV6-3 and TRBJ2-7; the D gene is possibly TRBD1 (6 bases). Trimming removed 3 bases at V and 6 bases at J, with 9 bases between. The germline V gene encodes CDR1 MNHEY and CDR2 SVGEGT. This CDR3 is built from 12 residues. The CDR3 region has the DNA TGTGCCAGCAGTTATACAGGGTCCGAGCAGTACTTC. It is translated as CASSYTGSEQYF.

This clone was detected only once. In nucleotides, the CDR3 is TGTGCCAGCTCACCACTTCTCCACAGAGCCTCAAATTCACCCCTCCACTTT. It specifies CASSPLLHRASNSPLHF. J is TRBJ1-6 and V is TRBV18, with D hard to call. The CDR3 runs 17 residues. V lost 1 base to trimming and J lost 7 bases, with 17 bases between them. Germline V gives CDR1 KGHSH, CDR2 LQKENI.

This clone was recorded a few times. The chain couples TRBV2 to TRBJ1-5, with 7 bases that match TRBD1. This CDR3 region has 15 residues. Germline values: CDR1 SNHLY, CDR2 FYNNEI. V lost 5 bases to trimming and J lost 0 bases; unmatched junction nucleotides: 4. The CDR3 sequence is CASSRQGNSNQPQHF. The CDR3 DNA sequence: TGTGCCAGCAGTCGACAGGGAAATAGCAATCAGCCCCAGCATTTT.

The chain links TRBV19 to TRBJ1-3, with 7 positions matching TRBD1. CDR1 and CDR2 from the germline V gene are LNHDA and SQIVND (reference sequence). This CDR3 has 16 residues. The V segment lost 4 bases and the J segment 0 bases; nucleotides outside the gene matches: 6. CDR3 in DNA: TGTGCCAGTAGTACAAACAGGGGCGACTCTGGAAACACCATATATTTT. This sequence encodes CASSTNRGDSGNTIYF.

The genes are TRBV9 and TRBJ1-4, with no clear D. Trimming removed 0 bases at V and 0 bases at J, with 6 bases between. The CDR3 is 15 residues long. Germline CDR1 reads SGDLS; CDR2 reads YYNGEE. In DNA form, the CDR3 reads TGTGCCAGCAGCGTAGGGGCCTCAACTAATGAAAAACTGTTTTTT. As protein: CASSVGASTNEKLFF.

This clone appeared once. The chain carries TRBV2 and TRBJ2-3; D is uncertain. CDR1 SNHLY and CDR2 FYNNEI come from the germline V gene. CDR3 length equals 10 residues. Trimming shortened V by 1 base and J by 8 bases, and 1 base separated the two germline ends. The CDR3 loop reads CASSEVTQYF. The CDR3 coding sequence is TGTGCCAGCAGTGAAGTTACGCAGTATTTT.

This sequence joins TRBV28 and TRBJ2-7, with 7 bases identical to TRBD1. V lost 7 bases to trimming and J lost 5 bases; unmatched junction nucleotides: 14. The CDR3 contains 15 residues. Germline-derived CDR1 and CDR2 are MDHEN and SYDVKM. The CDR3 reads CASNSLGRGSNEQYF. The CDR3 DNA follows: TGTGCCAGCAACAGTCTTGGCAGGGGGTCGAACGAGCAGTACTTC.

This chain connects TRBV7-8 to TRBJ2-1; TRBD1 agrees at 7 bases. Losses at the gene ends were 8 bases for V and 6 bases for J; bases not matched to a gene: 4. CDR3 size: 12 residues. The germline V gene encodes CDR1 SGHVS and CDR2 FQNEAQ. The CDR3 DNA follows: TGTGCCAGCTCCCCAGGGGGCAATGAGCAGTTCTTC. Its translation: CASSPGGNEQFF. The whole variable domain, filled in from reference TRBV7-8 and TRBJ2-1, reads GAGVSQSPRYKVAKRGQDVALRCDPISGHVSLFWYQQALGQGPEFLTYFQNEAQLDKSGLPSDRFFAERPEGSVSTLKIQRTQQEDSAVYLCASSPGGNEQFFGPGTRLTVL.

CDR3 amino acids: CASSESVVPGELFF. CDR3 nucleotides: TGTGCCAGCAGTGAAAGTGTTGTCCCCGGGGAGCTGTTTTTT. This chain uses TRBV25-1 with TRBJ2-2, with D hard to call. CDR3 size: 14 residues. The germline V and J ends were trimmed by 2 bases and 6 bases, with 10 bases remaining between them. Germline lookup yields CDR1 MGHDK and CDR2 SYGVNS.

This rearrangement joins TRBV27 to TRBJ2-2; 12 bases match TRBD2. The CDR3 contains 17 residues. Germline V gene lookup returns CDR1 MNHEY and CDR2 SMNVEV (reference sequence). Germline trimming cut 3 bases from V and 7 bases from J; bases unmatched to any gene: 9. As DNA, the CDR3 is TGTGCCAGCAGTTTCCTCCCCCGACTAGCGGGAGTCGGGGAGCTGTTTTTT. As protein: CASSFLPRLAGVGELFF.

V is TRBV2 and J is TRBJ2-5; possibly TRBD1 for D (6 bases). CDR1 SNHLY and CDR2 FYNNEI come from the germline V gene. This CDR3 has 12 residues. V lost 10 bases to trimming and J lost 2 bases, with 11 bases between them. DNA of the CDR3: TGTGCCACTCAAGGGGGACAAGAGACCCAGTACTTC. As protein: CATQGGQETQYF.

The V gene is TRBV30, the J gene TRBJ2-7; unclear D gene. V was trimmed by 2 bases and J by 2 bases, leaving 16 bases between them. The CDR3 loop spans 15 amino acids. CDR1 is GTSNPN and CDR2 is SVGIG in the germline V gene (reference sequence). CDR3 amino acids: CAWSLGVLPAYEQYF. CDR3 nucleotide sequence: TGTGCCTGGAGTCTGGGCGTTTTGCCAGCCTACGAGCAGTACTTC. Variable domain in full (rest from reference TRBV30 and TRBJ2-7): SQTIHQWPATLVQPVGSPLSLECTVEGTSNPNLYWYRQAAGRGLQLLFYSVGIGQISSEVPQNLSASRPQDRQFILSSKKLLLSDSGFYLCAWSLGVLPAYEQYFGPGTRLTVT.

V gene TRBV12-3 or TRBV12-4 combines with J gene TRBJ1-4; 8 bases map to TRBD1. This CDR3 comprises 13 residues. V gave up 6 bases and J gave up 5 bases; unmatched junction bases: 2. The CDR3 protein is CASRTGENEKLFF. The CDR3 DNA sequence: TGTGCCAGCAGGACAGGGGAGAATGAAAAACTGTTTTTT.

The V call is TRBV15, the J call TRBJ1-4; 7 nucleotides line up with TRBD1. Germline trimming cut 0 bases from V and 7 bases from J; bases unmatched to any gene: 2. The CDR3 length is 14 residues. Germline CDR1 is LNHNV and CDR2 is YYDKDF (reference sequence). The CDR3 region is CATSREGGGEKLFF. In DNA form, the CDR3 reads TGTGCCACCAGCAGAGAAGGGGGCGGTGAAAAACTGTTTTTT.

This chain uses TRBV11-2 with TRBJ2-5; 7 bases agree with TRBD2. V was pared by 1 base and J by 1 base, with 3 bases of the junction left unmatched. CDR1 and CDR2 from the germline V gene are SGHAT and FQNNGV. The CDR3 spans 15 residues. The CDR3 is CASSLGKRGQETQYF. Here the CDR3 DNA reads TGTGCCAGCAGCTTAGGCAAGCGGGGCCAAGAGACCCAGTACTTC. Using reference TRBV11-2 and TRBJ2-5 for the parts outside the CDR3, the full variable domain is EAGVAQSPRYKIIEKRQSVAFWCNPISGHATLYWYQQILGQGPKLLIQFQNNGVVDDSQLPKDRFSAERLKGVDSTLKIQPAKLEDSAVYLCASSLGKRGQETQYFGPGTRLLVL.

The chain uses TRBV5-4 and TRBJ2-3; D is unclear. V lost 0 bases and J 1 base, leaving 15 bases between the germline ends. The CDR3 loop spans 17 amino acids. Germline V CDR1 and CDR2: SGHNT, YYREEE (reference sequence). CDR3 loop: CASSLAKLRSGTDTQYF. The CDR3 bases are TGTGCCAGCAGCTTGGCCAAGCTGCGATCGGGCACAGATACGCAGTATTTT.

This sequence joins TRBV11-2 and TRBJ1-5; D gene unclear. The CDR3 runs 12 residues. V lost 2 bases and J 7 bases, leaving 6 bases between the germline ends. The germline CDR1 and CDR2 sequences are SGHAT and FQNNGV. The CDR3 loop reads CASSLLGQPQHF. The CDR3 bases are TGTGCCAGCAGCTTACTTGGCCAGCCCCAGCATTTT.

The rearrangement uses TRBV27 and TRBJ1-6; D not resolved. Germline assignment: CDR1 MNHEY and CDR2 SMNVEV (reference sequence). V was cut by 2 bases and J by 7 bases, with 9 bases left in between. The CDR3 length is 14 residues. For the CDR3, the DNA is TGTGCCAGCAGTTTAGAGCCGGGGAATTCACCCCTCCACTTT. Protein sequence: CASSLEPGNSPLHF.

As DNA, the CDR3 is TGTGCCAGCAGCCAAGGACTCGGGGACCTCCGTGGAGGCTACACCTTC. It translates to CASSQGLGDLRGGYTF. The V call is TRBV3-1 (or the pseudogene TRBV3-2), the J call TRBJ1-2, with a possible D match to TRBD1 (5 bases). Between the trimmed V and J ends, which lost 1 base and 8 bases, there was a span of 20 bases. CDR1 is LGHDT and CDR2 is YNNKEL in the germline V gene (reference sequence). The CDR3 totals 16 residues.

This clone has a handful of counts. The V gene is TRBV7-9, the J gene TRBJ1-1, with D uncertain. The CDR3 is 12 residues long. The V gene's germline CDR1 is SEHNR and CDR2 FQNEAQ (reference sequence). Trimming took 10 bases from V and 7 from J, leaving 16 bases between them. CDR3 residues: CAITPLQSEAFF. CDR3 nucleotide sequence: TGTGCCATTACGCCCCTCCAGAGTGAAGCTTTCTTT.

The chain links TRBV5-1 to TRBJ2-2, with D perhaps matching TRBD1 (6 bases). The V end lost 3 bases, the J end lost 3 bases, and 12 bases lay between the germline ends. Germline loops: CDR1 SGHRS, CDR2 YFSETQ. The CDR3 sequence is 15 residues long. The CDR3 sequence: CASSYQGPDTGELFF. CDR3 sequence (DNA): TGCGCCAGCAGCTATCAGGGGCCCGACACCGGGGAGCTGTTTTTT.

The rearrangement uses TRBV4-2 and TRBJ2-3; D may be TRBD1 or TRBD2 (5 bases each). This CDR3 spans 18 amino acids. Germline loops: CDR1 LGHNA, CDR2 YNFKEQ. The germline V and J ends were trimmed by 8 bases and 0 bases, with 24 bases remaining between them. CDR3 region: CASSRSGGRGSSTDTQYF. The CDR3 region has the DNA TGTGCCAGCTCAAGGTCTGGGGGACGCGGTTCAAGCACAGATACGCAGTATTTT.

The J gene is TRBJ2-1, the V gene TRBV7-8; 7 bases are shared with TRBD2. V lost 1 base and J lost 12; bases outside the gene matches: 6. This CDR3 has 13 amino acids. Germline V lookup: CDR1 SGHVS, CDR2 FQNEAQ. CDR3 amino acids: CASSLGGGVGQFF. CDR3 nucleotide sequence: TGTGCCAGCAGCTTAGGGGGAGGGGTGGGGCAGTTCTTC.